The source of this T cell receptor (beta chain) is a study of T cell repertoires in cytomegalovirus infection. Study background: Both a matching HLA type and CMV infection were indicated by public TCR beta signatures.

General observations from the study: HLA-C-restricted CMV clonotypes gave the most frequent clonotype in two of eight donors.

Germline V gene lookup returns CDR1 SNHLY and CDR2 FYNNEI. Trimming took 4 bases from V and 3 from J, leaving 15 bases between them. This CDR3 has 15 amino acids. TCRdb recomputed calls from the reads with MiXCR, one row per CDR3 protein. The repertoire holds 560,000 or so distinct CDR3 sequences, with approximately 15% as singletons. As to this clonotype: The antigen is undetermined.

The rearrangement joins TRBV2 to TRBJ1-1, with D possibly being TRBD1 (5 bases). The specimen was CD8+ T cells from PBMCs. This sequence originates from a human donor in good health (CMV status not recorded). Some clones in this sample may be carry-over from other donors' samples. The CDR3 DNA reads as TGTGCCAGCAGTGTTTCGACAGAATGGGACACTGAAGCTTTCTTT. Amino acids: CASSVSTEWDTEAFF.